These 10 T cell receptor beta chains originate from one sample sequenced in a study of T cell responses to AZD1222 COVID-19 vaccine. The protocol was immunoSEQ multiplex PCR, while the TCRdb copy is restricted to in-frame clones and leaves out a portion. The repertoire holds about 200,000 clones, with 80% to 95% as singletons. Material: peripheral blood, obtained 28 days after the second AZD1222 dose. The receptors shown here come from an adult who received the AZD1222 COVID-19 vaccine.

This chain links TRBV19 with TRBJ2-1; D gene ambiguous. V was shortened by 8 bases and J by 12 bases, with 17 bases between the two germline ends. Germline V CDR1 and CDR2: LNHDA, SQIVND (reference sequence). This CDR3 is 12 amino acids long. CDR3 DNA sequence: TGTGCCAGTCAAGGTGCCCTACCTCGGCAGTTCTTC. It specifies CASQGALPRQFF.

J is TRBJ1-4 and V is TRBV7-9; a weak D match, TRBD1 (5 bases). CDR1 and CDR2 (germline): SEHNR, FQNEAQ (reference sequence). V was pared by 2 bases and J by 10 bases, with 8 bases between. This CDR3 has 12 amino acids. CDR3 nucleotide sequence: TGTGCCAGCAGCTTAAGGGGCACAAAACTGTTTTTT. It codes for CASSLRGTKLFF.

This clone was recorded once. This chain joins TRBV7-9 and TRBJ2-3; D gene uncertain. Per germline, CDR1 SEHNR and CDR2 FQNEAQ (reference sequence). V lost 8 bases and J lost 2, with 14 bases in between. The CDR3 consists of 14 residues. The CDR3 DNA sequence: TGTGCCAGCGAGACGGCTCCCAACACAGATACGCAGTATTTT. Its translation: CASETAPNTDTQYF.

The chain couples TRBV5-1 to TRBJ1-2; D ambiguous. This CDR3 spans 14 amino acids. Trimming took off 0 bases at V and 6 bases at J, with 12 bases between the two ends. The germline V gene has CDR1 SGHRS and CDR2 YFSETQ. In DNA form, the CDR3 reads TGCGCCAGCAGCTTGGAGCGGGCCGCCCATGGCTACACCTTC. Amino acid sequence: CASSLERAAHGYTF.

The CDR3 nucleotides read TGTGCCAGCAGAGAGGGGCCGGGAAACACCATATATTTT. Translation gives CASREGPGNTIYF. V is TRBV6-5 and J is TRBJ1-3; D may be TRBD1 (5 bases). Trimming cost V 6 bases and J 4 bases, with 10 bases left between them. The CDR3 sequence is 13 residues long. Germline loops: CDR1 MNHEY, CDR2 SVGAGI.

The CDR3, as DNA: TGCGCCAGCAGCGGGGTGACAGCTTATGGCTACACCTTC. This sequence encodes CASSGVTAYGYTF. This sequence joins TRBV4-1 and TRBJ1-2; TRBD1 is a possible D gene (5 bases). CDR3 length equals 13 residues. Deletions cut 5 bases from V and 5 bases from J, with 12 bases between. The germline V gene has CDR1 MGHRA and CDR2 YSYEKL.

The count of this clone is one. The rearrangement joins TRBV30 to TRBJ1-5; no firm D call. CDR3 length: 12 amino acids. V shed 2 bases and J shed 7 bases, with 9 bases lying between them. CDR1 is GTSNPN and CDR2 is SVGIG in the germline V gene (reference sequence). This chain's CDR3 is CAWSLGPQPQHF. The CDR3 nucleotides are TGTGCCTGGAGTCTCGGGCCCCAGCCCCAGCATTTT.

The V and J genes are TRBV27 and TRBJ1-2; 8 positions match TRBD1. This CDR3 comprises 13 residues. V shed 3 bases, J shed 7 bases, and the junction held 4 bases outside the gene matches. The V gene's germline CDR1 is MNHEY and CDR2 SMNVEV (reference sequence). The CDR3 loop reads CASSFRGQGGYTF. DNA for the CDR3: TGTGCCAGCAGTTTCAGGGGGCAGGGTGGCTACACCTTC.

V and J are TRBV7-2 and TRBJ1-5, with 8 nucleotides matching TRBD1. The CDR3 totals 15 residues. Trimming cost V 5 bases and J 7 bases; bases outside gene matches: 10. Germline CDR1 reads SGHTA; CDR2 reads FQGNSA. Here the CDR3 reads CASSRDRGKEQPQHF. In DNA form, the CDR3 reads TGTGCCAGCAGCAGAGACAGGGGAAAGGAACAGCCCCAGCATTTT.

The rearrangement joins TRBV28 to TRBJ1-1, with 8 bases lining up with TRBD1. V lost 3 bases to trimming and J lost 5 bases; unmatched junction nucleotides: 11. This CDR3 comprises 16 residues. CDR1 is MDHEN, CDR2 SYDVKM, per germline. The CDR3 nucleotides are TGTGCCAGCAGTTTCATCGCCGGACAGGGCGTAACTGAAGCTTTCTTT. Protein: CASSFIAGQGVTEAFF.